The 10 T cell receptor beta chains reported below all come from one sample, sequenced in a study of cytomegalovirus exposure and HLA in healthy donors (dated by TCRdb to between 2016 and 2019). Library generation was performed with the immunoSEQ multiplex PCR assay. A mixture of 60 forward primers for TCR Vbeta segments and 13 reverse primers for TCR Jbeta segments was used in the multiplex PCR. This is the immuneACCESS table as TCRdb keeps it, with only in-frame sequences that have V and J called. A part of the clones is gone; compared with another copy, unresolved V genes explain less than half, and the rest is unexplained. The sample table holds some 110,000 clones, of which about 75% were seen once. The ten largest make up 2% to 3% of the sample. The sample was PBMCs. These TCRs come from a man in his forties in good health and CMV-seronegative.

This clone was counted once. The chain links TRBV27 to TRBJ2-7, with D possibly being TRBD1 (6 bases). V was cut by 9 bases and J by 6 bases, with 18 bases left in between. The CDR3 spans 13 residues. In germline, CDR1 is MNHEY, CDR2 SMNVEV (reference sequence). This CDR3 reads CASFDRNRCEQYF. The CDR3 DNA reads TGTGCCAGTTTTGACAGGAATCGATGCGAGCAGTACTTC.

The chain recombines TRBV2 with TRBJ1-5, with TRBD1 matching 8 bases. The junction had 5 bases not matched to a gene; V was cut back by 6 bases and J by 7 bases. The CDR3 extends over 13 amino acids. Looked up from germline, CDR1 is SNHLY and CDR2 is FYNNEI. DNA of the CDR3: TGTGCCAGCAGGGGACAGGAAAGGCAGCCCCAGCATTTT. It yields the protein CASRGQERQPQHF.

This chain joins TRBV2 and TRBJ2-3; possible D gene TRBD1, 5 bases. Germline V CDR1 and CDR2: SNHLY, FYNNEI. The CDR3 has 18 amino acids. Deletions cut 3 bases from V and 2 bases from J, with 21 bases between. The CDR3 DNA reads as TGTGCCAGCAGTGAGAGAGGTGTGGGTAGGGGTACCACAGATACGCAGTATTTT. It yields the protein CASSERGVGRGTTDTQYF. Together with reference TRBV2 and TRBJ2-3, the CDR3 gives the full variable domain: EPEVTQTPSHQVTQMGQEVILRCVPISNHLYFYWYRQILGQKVEFLVSFYNNEISEKSEIFDDQFSVERPDGSNFTLKIRSTKLEDSAMYFCASSERGVGRGTTDTQYFGPGTRLTVL.

The chain uses TRBV18 and TRBJ1-3; 7 bases are shared with TRBD1. The ends lost 5 bases at V and 2 bases at J; junction bases unmatched: 9. There are 16 residues in the CDR3. The germline CDR1 and CDR2 sequences are KGHSH and LQKENI. CDR3 in amino acids: CASSLPGTVAGNTIYF. CDR3 coding DNA: TGTGCCAGCTCATTACCCGGGACAGTTGCTGGAAACACCATATATTTT. Drawing the rest from reference TRBV18 and TRBJ1-3, the complete variable domain is NAGVMQNPRHLVRRRGQEARLRCSPMKGHSHVYWYRQLPEEGLKFMVYLQKENIIDESGMPKERFSAEFPKEGPSILRIQQVVRGDSAAYFCASSLPGTVAGNTIYFGEGSWLTVV.

This clone occurred a few times. V usage is TRBV5-1 and J usage is TRBJ2-5; D gene unclear. This CDR3 is built from 16 residues. Trimming stripped 0 bases from V and 2 bases from J, with 14 bases between. Germline assignment: CDR1 SGHRS and CDR2 YFSETQ. CDR3 loop: CASSLAPSGSQETQYF. The CDR3 nucleotides read TGCGCCAGCAGCTTGGCCCCATCCGGGTCACAAGAGACCCAGTACTTC.

This sequence joins TRBV14 and TRBJ2-4, with 12 bases fitting TRBD1. CDR1 SGHDN and CDR2 FVKESK come from the germline V gene. The trim removed 3 bases at V and 6 bases at J, leaving 6 bases unmatched. The CDR3 loop spans 16 amino acids. The CDR3 bases are TGTGCCAGCAGCCAGGGACAGGGGGCTTCGGGAAACATTCAGTACTTC. It translates to CASSQGQGASGNIQYF. The full variable domain, rest sourced from reference TRBV14 and TRBJ2-4, is EAGVTQFPSHSVIEKGQTVTLRCDPISGHDNLYWYRRVMGKEIKFLLHFVKESKQDESGMPNNRFLAERTGGTYSTLKVQPAELEDSGVYFCASSQGQGASGNIQYFGAGTRLSVL.

The chain joins TRBV18 to TRBJ1-4; 11 positions match TRBD1. CDR3 length equals 15 residues. In germline, CDR1 is KGHSH, CDR2 LQKENI. Unmatched junction bases numbered 9, after V lost 3 bases and J lost 12 bases. The CDR3 loop is CASSPRTGGNTELFF. In DNA, the CDR3 is TGTGCCAGCTCACCTAGGACAGGGGGCAATACGGAACTGTTTTTT.

The genes are TRBV5-1 and TRBJ2-1; 8 bases map to TRBD1. Per the germline V gene, CDR1 is SGHRS and CDR2 is YFSETQ. The V segment lost 1 base and the J segment 9 bases; nucleotides outside the gene matches: 6. The CDR3 totals 14 residues. The CDR3: CASSLLQGGGEQFF. In DNA form, the CDR3 reads TGCGCCAGCAGCTTGTTACAGGGGGGTGGTGAGCAGTTCTTC. Supplemented by reference TRBV5-1 and TRBJ2-1, the full variable domain reads KAGVTQTPRYLIKTRGQQVTLSCSPISGHRSVSWYQQTPGQGLQFLFEYFSETQRNKGNFPGRFSGRQFSNSRSEMNVSTLELGDSALYLCASSLLQGGGEQFFGPGTRLTVL.

The rearrangement uses TRBV7-8 and TRBJ1-5; the match to TRBD1 covers 7 bases. Germline CDR1 and CDR2: SGHVS and FQNEAQ. The CDR3 loop spans 17 amino acids. The ends lost 4 bases at V and 2 bases at J; junction bases unmatched: 11. DNA for the CDR3: TGTGCCAGCAGCTCCACAGGGGTGGTCGGGGGCAATCAGCCCCAGCATTTT. Amino acid sequence: CASSSTGVVGGNQPQHF.

The V call is TRBV10-3, the J call TRBJ1-5; 8 positions match TRBD1. Germline V gene data show CDR1 as ENHRY and CDR2 as SYGVKD. The CDR3 is 13 residues long. V was pared by 6 bases and J by 3 bases, with 1 base of the junction left unmatched. The CDR3 coding sequence is TGTGCCATCAGACAGGGGGACAATCAGCCCCAGCATTTT. Its protein product is CAIRQGDNQPQHF.